This entry lists 19 T cell receptor beta chains sequenced from one sample in a study of cytomegalovirus exposure and HLA in healthy donors. The PCR contained 60 Vbeta and 13 Jbeta primers. The table came from immunoSEQ multiplex PCR; TCRdb's copy has only in-frame clones and leaves some out. The profile shows about 120,000 clones, about 80% of them singletons. Input material: PBMCs. The receptors shown here come from a woman in her fifties or sixties in good health and CMV-seronegative.

The chain's CDR3 is CASRLVITLLGAGLGGVSYNEQFF. CDR3 DNA sequence: TGTGCAAGTCGCTTAGTTATTACGTTGCTGGGGGCCGGTCTTGGGGGGGTCTCCTACAATGAGCAGTTCTTC. This sequence joins TRBV12-2 and TRBJ2-1; no DNA check was done on the table's D call, TRBD2. TRBV12-2 is labeled a pseudogene. This CDR3 is 24 amino acids long.

The V gene is TRBV7-9, the J gene TRBJ2-1; possibly TRBD1 for D (5 bases). This CDR3 comprises 12 residues. V lost 4 bases to trimming and J lost 9 bases, with 10 bases between them. Germline V gene sequence: CDR1 SEHNR, CDR2 FQNEAQ (reference sequence). The CDR3: CASSSQAVEQFF. CDR3 nucleotides: TGTGCCAGCAGCTCACAGGCCGTTGAGCAGTTCTTC.

The chain combines TRBV28 with TRBJ1-5; D possibly corresponds to TRBD1 (5 bases). Germline V gives CDR1 MDHEN, CDR2 SYDVKM. Trimming took off 5 bases at V and 3 bases at J, with 11 bases between the two ends. The CDR3 spans 14 residues. The CDR3 here is CASSKTASNQPQHF. Here the CDR3 DNA reads TGTGCCAGCAGTAAGACAGCCTCCAATCAGCCCCAGCATTTT. Full variable domain (remainder filled in from reference TRBV28 and TRBJ1-5): DVKVTQSSRYLVKRTGEKVFLECVQDMDHENMFWYRQDPGLGLRLIYFSYDVKMKEKGDIPEGYSVSREKKERFSLILESASTNQTSMYLCASSKTASNQPQHFGDGTRLSIL.

The chain combines TRBV30 with TRBJ2-5; D might be TRBD2 (5 bases). The length of the CDR3 is 14 residues. V shed 4 bases and J shed 2 bases, with 14 bases lying between them. Germline CDR1 GTSNPN, CDR2 SVGIG (reference sequence). The CDR3 DNA is TGTGCCTGGAAGCCTGTGCGGGCACAAGAGACCCAGTACTTC. This sequence encodes CAWKPVRAQETQYF.

This rearrangement joins TRBV7-9 to TRBJ2-2, with unresolved D. The CDR3 runs to 12 residues. Germline V gene sequence: CDR1 SEHNR, CDR2 FQNEAQ (reference sequence). V lost 5 bases and J lost 7, with 8 bases in between. This CDR3 reads CASSLLLGELFF. CDR3 coding DNA: TGTGCCAGCAGCCTATTACTCGGGGAGCTGTTTTTT.

The chain uses TRBV19 and TRBJ1-5; D not certain. This CDR3 spans 17 amino acids. The ends were cut back, 4 bases at V and 0 bases at J, with 16 bases in the middle. CDR1 and CDR2 (germline): LNHDA, SQIVND (reference sequence). This CDR3 is CASSKLSSGYSNQPQHF. CDR3 bases: TGTGCCAGTAGTAAGCTCTCTAGCGGCTATAGCAATCAGCCCCAGCATTTT.

This clone was picked up one time. This sequence joins TRBV11-1 and TRBJ2-2; the match to TRBD1 covers 9 bases. The junction had 14 bases not matched to a gene; V was cut back by 4 bases and J by 5 bases. The length of the CDR3 is 18 residues. CDR1 and CDR2 from the germline V gene are SGHAT and FQDESV (reference sequence). CDR3 sequence reads: CASSSNSVVGTGTGELFF. The DNA for the CDR3 is TGTGCCAGCAGCTCGAACAGTGTGGTGGGGACAGGGACCGGGGAGCTGTTTTTT.

The chain employs TRBV15 and TRBJ1-1; D unresolved. In germline, CDR1 is LNHNV, CDR2 YYDKDF (reference sequence). The CDR3 has 14 amino acids. Deletions cut 5 bases from V and 0 bases from J, with 10 bases between. The CDR3 spells CATSGPPMNTEAFF. CDR3 coding DNA: TGTGCCACCAGCGGGCCCCCGATGAACACTGAAGCTTTCTTT.

As to this clone: One end of the junction fails to match germline, which may point to a read error. V and J are TRBV7-9 and TRBJ2-7; 8 bases agree with TRBD2. The germline gives CDR1 SEHNR, CDR2 FQNEAQ (reference sequence). This CDR3 has 16 residues. CDR3 sequence: CSSSLATTSVLYEQYF. CDR3 nucleotide sequence: TGTTCCAGCAGCTTAGCCACGACTAGCGTACTCTACGAGCAGTACTTC.

V usage is TRBV19 and J usage is TRBJ2-3, with 12 nucleotides matching TRBD2. The V gene end was trimmed by 4 bases and the J gene end by 4 bases; junction bases not matched to a gene: 6. The CDR3 covers 16 residues. Germline lookup yields CDR1 LNHDA and CDR2 SQIVND (reference sequence). In DNA, the CDR3 is TGTGCCAGTAGTAAACTAGCGGGAGGTCGTGCAGATACGCAGTATTTT. Protein: CASSKLAGGRADTQYF.

The chain recombines TRBV2 with TRBJ1-5; D gene uncertain. The CDR3 has 14 residues. The germline V and J ends were trimmed by 3 bases and 7 bases, with 13 bases remaining between them. Per germline, CDR1 SNHLY and CDR2 FYNNEI. This CDR3 is CASSDRPDWQPQHF. CDR3 DNA: TGTGCCAGCAGTGATAGGCCGGACTGGCAGCCCCAGCATTTT.

The rearrangement links TRBV14 to TRBJ2-2; D remains unclear. V was pared by 3 bases and J by 4 bases, with 6 bases between. CDR3 length: 13 amino acids. Germline assignment: CDR1 SGHDN and CDR2 FVKESK. CDR3 sequence: CASSHLGTGELFF. Here the CDR3 DNA reads TGTGCCAGCAGCCATCTCGGCACCGGGGAGCTGTTTTTT.

This clone was counted a few times. The chain carries TRBV5-6 and TRBJ1-2, with unresolved D. The CDR3 totals 14 residues. The V end lost 5 bases, the J end lost 2 bases, and 13 bases lay between the germline ends. Germline assignment: CDR1 SGHDT and CDR2 YYEEEE. The CDR3 nucleotides are TGTGCCAGCAGTTTCGTCTCCCGGAACTATGGCTACACCTTC. Translation gives CASSFVSRNYGYTF.

There are a few counts of this clone. The chain has TRBV11-2 and TRBJ2-7; a possible D gene is TRBD2 (5 bases). The CDR3 covers 17 residues. Germline CDR1 and CDR2: SGHAT and FQNNGV. The germline V and J ends were trimmed by 0 bases and 0 bases, with 15 bases remaining between them. The CDR3 loop is CASSLDWVQRNSYEQYF. In nucleotides, the CDR3 is TGTGCCAGCAGCTTAGATTGGGTCCAGCGGAACTCCTACGAGCAGTACTTC.

The gene calls are TRBV10-3 and TRBJ1-3; D not certain. Trimming cost V 6 bases and J 1 base, with 19 bases left between them. The CDR3 totals 17 residues. Germline V gene lookup returns CDR1 ENHRY and CDR2 SYGVKD. The CDR3, as DNA: TGTGCCATCAGCCCCGATACGGAGGTGGGTTCTGGAAACACCATATATTTT. It specifies CAISPDTEVGSGNTIYF.

This clone was seen a few times. The chain employs TRBV5-4 and TRBJ2-7; 11 bases align to TRBD1. The length of the CDR3 is 14 residues. The germline V gene encodes CDR1 SGHNT and CDR2 YYREEE (reference sequence). With 4 bases clipped from V and 3 bases from J, the junction kept 3 bases outside the gene matches. The chain's CDR3 is CASSIGTGGYEQYF. Written as DNA, the CDR3 is TGTGCCAGCAGCATCGGGACAGGGGGCTACGAGCAGTACTTC.

The genes are TRBV18 and TRBJ2-5; tentative D call: TRBD1 (6 bases). CDR1 KGHSH and CDR2 LQKENI come from the germline V gene. There are 14 residues in the CDR3. Trimming pared 2 bases from V and 2 bases from J, leaving 9 bases between. The CDR3 sequence: CASSPTGTQETQYF. CDR3 DNA: TGTGCCAGCTCACCAACCGGGACACAAGAGACCCAGTACTTC.

The chain is built from TRBV5-1 and TRBJ2-5; 7 nucleotides match TRBD1. Germline-derived CDR1 and CDR2 are SGHRS and YFSETQ. V was pared by 0 bases and J by 13 bases, with 15 bases of the junction left unmatched. This CDR3 is built from 15 residues. CDR3 protein: CASSLDLAQQGWTYF. CDR3 in DNA: TGCGCCAGCAGCTTGGATTTAGCTCAACAGGGGTGGACGTACTTC.

The CDR3: CASSTSRSSYNSPLHF. The CDR3 DNA reads as TGTGCCAGTAGTACGTCCCGCAGCTCCTATAATTCACCCCTCCACTTT. This sequence joins TRBV19 and TRBJ1-6; no clear D. From germline, CDR1 is LNHDA and CDR2 SQIVND (reference sequence). The CDR3 is 16 amino acids. V lost 4 bases, J lost 0 bases, and 10 bases lay in between.